This T cell receptor (beta chain) was obtained from a study of OX40 agonist ivuxolimab in advanced cancers. About the research overall: Ivuxolimab doses were 0.01, 0.1, 0.3, 1.5, 3 or 10 mg/kg every 2 weeks. Points from the study as a whole: Expanded peripheral T-cell antigen specificity went undetermined.

The V gene lost 7 bases and the J gene lost 8 bases, with 8 bases spanning the gap. CDR3 length: 11 amino acids. Germline CDR1 reads SEHNR; CDR2 reads FQNEAQ (reference sequence). Points on this clone: Its antigen remains unknown.

Here immunoSEQ multiplex PCR was the method, and the copy in TCRdb shows in-frame clones only, minus some. The data contain 70,000 or so clones, approximately 92% of them singletons. This chain links TRBV7-9 with TRBJ1-4; D is unresolved. Sample: CD4+ or CD8+ T cells sorted from blood, taken in a trial of the OX40 agonist ivuxolimab. The origin of this receptor is an adult with an advanced solid tumor such as melanoma, head and neck, liver or kidney cancer. The CDR3 region is CASTPIEKLFF. The CDR3 DNA sequence: TGTGCCAGCACCCCTATAGAAAAACTGTTTTTT.